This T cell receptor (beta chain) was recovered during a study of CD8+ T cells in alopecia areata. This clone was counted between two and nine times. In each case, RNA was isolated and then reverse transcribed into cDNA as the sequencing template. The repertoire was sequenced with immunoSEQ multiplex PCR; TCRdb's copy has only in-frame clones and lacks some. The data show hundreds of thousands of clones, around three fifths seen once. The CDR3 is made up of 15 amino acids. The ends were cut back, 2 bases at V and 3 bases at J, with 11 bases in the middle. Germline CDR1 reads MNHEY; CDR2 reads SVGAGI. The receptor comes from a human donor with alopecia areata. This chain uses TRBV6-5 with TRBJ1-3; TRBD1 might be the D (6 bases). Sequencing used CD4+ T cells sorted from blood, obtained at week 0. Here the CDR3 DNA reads TGTGCCAGCAGTTACCGGGCAGGGGTTGGAAACACCATATATTTT. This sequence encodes CASSYRAGVGNTIYF.